This T cell receptor beta chain comes out of a study of prognosis after radiotherapy for stage I lung cancer. There are many counts of this clonotype. The target antigen is unknown. Study-wide results and limits: Patients with and without metastases reportedly differed in TRBV and TRBJ gene usage frequencies. Once stereotactic body radiation therapy had been given, unique TCR clone counts fell, with a median of approximately 10,000 versus 7,000.

Multiplex PCR in two rounds served to amplify TCR beta CDR3 from genomic DNA. Primers were specific to each TRBV and TRBJ gene in first-round PCR. TCRdb re-called the multiplex PCR reads through MiXCR, storing one row per CDR3 protein. The data hold around 30,000 distinct CDR3 sequences, with approximately 30% observed a single time. Patients were all node-negative on CT and PET/CT, lacking prior chemotherapy, radiotherapy or other malignancies. The clonotype originates from a donor aged 50 or older with non-small cell lung cancer. The source material was PBMCs, sampled before or after stereotactic body radiation therapy (not recorded which).

The CDR3 sequence is CSARIAGQGSQPQHF. The CDR3 DNA reads as TGCAGTGCTAGAATCGCGGGACAGGGGTCTCAGCCCCAGCATTTT. The chain recombines TRBV20-1 with TRBJ1-5, with 10 bases that match TRBD1. The CDR3 runs to 15 residues. With V trimmed by 2 bases and J by 6 bases, 7 bases remained unmatched. CDR1 and CDR2 from the germline V gene are DFQATT and SNEGSKA (reference sequence).